This is a list of T cell receptor beta chains from one sample in a study of blood T cell repertoires in COVID-19. Assay: immunoSEQ multiplex PCR; the TCRdb copy retains only in-frame clones and omits some. The data contain about 290,000 clones, 80% to 90% of them seen just once; the ten biggest clones take up less than 3%. Specimen: peripheral blood. These receptors were obtained from a woman younger than 45 with active or convalescent COVID-19. Each CDR3 is given with its conserved first and last residue. A D gene is named only where the DNA matches it firmly. Size is omitted from some rows. Given values are once, few, many or a class for expanded clones.

TRBD2	15	TRBJ2-3	TRBV6-1	-	CASSILAGGMDTQYF	TGTGCCAGCTCTATCCTAGCGGGGGGGATGGATACGCAGTATTTT
-	14	TRBJ2-5	TRBV5-5	-	CASSLLQSQETQYF	TGTGCCAGCAGCTTGTTACAGTCTCAAGAGACCCAGTACTTC
-	15	TRBJ2-7	TRBV19	once	CASSIAVRGRYEQYF	TGTGCCAGTAGTATCGCGGTCAGGGGAAGGTACGAGCAGTACTTC
-	12	TRBJ2-7	TRBV7-9	-	CASSPRVSEQYF	TGTGCCAGCAGCCCCCGGGTGTCCGAGCAGTACTTC
-	12	TRBJ1-3	TRBV12-3/TRBV12-4	-	CASRGPGNTIYF	TGTGCCAGCAGGGGGCCTGGAAACACCATATATTTT
-	14	TRBJ1-3	TRBV7-2	-	CASSPGVSGNTIYF	TGTGCCAGCAGCCCAGGGGTGTCTGGAAACACCATATATTTT
-	15	TRBJ1-2	TRBV19	-	CASRETGTFGYGYTF	TGTGCCAGTCGGGAGACCGGGACGTTCGGTTATGGCTACACCTTC
-	19	TRBJ1-5	TRBV28	few	CATLGGEKRDFYSNQPQHF	TGTGCCACCTTGGGCGGGGAAAAACGGGACTTTTATAGCAATCAGCCCCAGCATTTT
-	16	TRBJ2-2	TRBV4-2	-	CASSPGSSRNTGELFF	TGTGCCAGCAGCCCTGGGTCTAGCCGGAACACCGGGGAGCTGTTTTTT
-	14	TRBJ1-5	TRBV24-1	-	CATSGAGGSQPQHF	TGTGCCACCAGTGGAGCGGGGGGTAGTCAGCCCCAGCATTTT
TRBD2	14	TRBJ2-1	TRBV29-1	-	CSGMTSEGLNEQFF	TGCAGCGGGATGACTAGCGAAGGACTCAATGAGCAGTTCTTC
-	16	TRBJ1-6	TRBV7-2	-	CASSSGQRTYNSPLHF	TGTGCCAGCAGCTCGGGACAAAGAACCTATAATTCACCCCTCCACTTT
-	16	TRBJ2-7	TRBV30	once	CAWRQFERAPSYEQYF	TGTGCCTGGAGACAATTCGAGCGGGCGCCTAGTTACGAGCAGTACTTC
-	16	TRBJ2-5	TRBV15	-	CATSRGGTDPQETQYF	TGTGCCACCAGCAGGGGGGGAACAGACCCCCAAGAGACCCAGTACTTC
-	13	TRBJ1-5	TRBV15	once	CATSRGTHQPQHF	TGTGCCACCAGCAGAGGCACACATCAGCCCCAGCATTTT
-	14	TRBJ1-2	TRBV5-5	-	CASSLGQSNYGYTF	TGTGCCAGCAGCTTGGGTCAGTCTAACTATGGCTACACCTTC
TRBD1	14	TRBJ1-5	TRBV2	once	CASSNRGSNQPQHF	TGTGCCAGCAGCAACAGGGGAAGCAATCAGCCCCAGCATTTT
-	13	TRBJ1-2	TRBV7-9	-	CASSLNKNYGYTF	TGTGCCAGCAGCTTGAACAAAAACTATGGCTACACCTTC